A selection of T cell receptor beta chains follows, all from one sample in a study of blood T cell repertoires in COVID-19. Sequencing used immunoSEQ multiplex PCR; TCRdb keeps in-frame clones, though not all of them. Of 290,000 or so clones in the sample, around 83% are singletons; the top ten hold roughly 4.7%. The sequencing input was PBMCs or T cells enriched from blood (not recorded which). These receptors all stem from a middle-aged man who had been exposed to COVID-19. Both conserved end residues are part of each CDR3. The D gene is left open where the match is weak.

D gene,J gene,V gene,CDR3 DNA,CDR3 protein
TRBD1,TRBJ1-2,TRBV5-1,TGCGCCAGCAGCTTGGCCAGGGGGCGAGGTGGCTACACCTTC,CASSLARGRGGYTF
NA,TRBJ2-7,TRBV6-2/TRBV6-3,TGTGCCAGCAGTTACGGGCAAACAAAATACGAGCAGTACTTC,CASSYGQTKYEQYF
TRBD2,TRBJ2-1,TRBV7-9,TGTGCCAGCAGCCCCCGGACTAGCGGGAGAGACTCCTACAATGAGCAGTTCTTC,CASSPRTSGRDSYNEQFF
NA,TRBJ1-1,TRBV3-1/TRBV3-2,TGTGCCAGCAGCCAACCAGACAGTAAAGCTTTCTTT,CASSQPDSKAFF
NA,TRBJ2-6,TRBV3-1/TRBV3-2,TGTGCCAGCAGCCACCGTCCCTCTGGGGCCAACGTCCTGACTTTC,CASSHRPSGANVLTF
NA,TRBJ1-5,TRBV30,TGTGCCTGGAGCAGGGGATTAGACCAGCCCCAGCATTTT,CAWSRGLDQPQHF
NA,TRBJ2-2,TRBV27,TGTGCCAGCAGCATACGGGGAAGGGACACCGGGGAGCTGTTTTTT,CASSIRGRDTGELFF
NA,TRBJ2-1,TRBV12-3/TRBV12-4,TGTGCCAGCGGCTCCAGTTTAGAGCAGTTCTTC,CASGSSLEQFF
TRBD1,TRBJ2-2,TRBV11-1,TGTGCCAGCAGCCAGACAGGGATCGGGACCGGGGAGCTGTTTTTT,CASSQTGIGTGELFF
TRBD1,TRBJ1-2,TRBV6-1,TGTGCCAGCAGTGAATTACTAACGGTAGGACAGGCGGATGGCTACACCTTC,CASSELLTVGQADGYTF
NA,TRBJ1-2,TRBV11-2,TGTGCCAGCACCCCAGGGCTCACAGCCTATGGCTACACCTTC,CASTPGLTAYGYTF
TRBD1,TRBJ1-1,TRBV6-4,TGTGCCAGCAGTGGCTCCCTCAGGGGGCTTGGGACTGAAGCTTTCTTT,CASSGSLRGLGTEAFF
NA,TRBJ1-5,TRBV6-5,TGTGCCAGCTCTCGGGACAACTATAGCAATCAGCCCCAGCATTTT,CASSRDNYSNQPQHF
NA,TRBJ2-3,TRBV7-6,TGTGCCAGCAGCTTAGATACTCGTTTGGATACGCAGTATTTT,CASSLDTRLDTQYF
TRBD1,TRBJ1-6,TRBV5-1,TGCGCCAGCAGCCCTCAAGGACAGGGGGCCTCACCCCTCCACTTT,CASSPQGQGASPLHF
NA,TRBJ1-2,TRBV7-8,TGTGCCAGCAGCTTAGTCAGGGCTTCTAACTATGGCTACACCTTC,CASSLVRASNYGYTF
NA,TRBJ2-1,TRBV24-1,TGTGCCACCAGTGATTTGGGGGGGACCTCCTACAATGAGCAGTTCTTC,CATSDLGGTSYNEQFF
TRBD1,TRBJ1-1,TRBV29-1,TGCAGCGTTGAGGACAGGGACACTGAAGCTTTCTTT,CSVEDRDTEAFF
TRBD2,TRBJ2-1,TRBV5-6,TGTGCCAGCAGCCAATCCCGACGACTAGCGGGAAAGATTGGGCAGTTCTTC,CASSQSRRLAGKIGQFF
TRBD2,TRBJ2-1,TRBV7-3,TGTGCCAGCAGCCCAACGACTAGCGGGGTCTGGAATGAGCAGTTCTTC,CASSPTTSGVWNEQFF